This T cell receptor (beta chain) was identified in a study of blood T cell repertoires in COVID-19. Study in general: The origin of the acute and convalescent COVID-19 samples was the United States, Italy and Spain.

V dropped 4 bases and J dropped 13; count of bases not matched to a gene: 7. The CDR3 sequence is 12 residues long. CDR1 MNHEY and CDR2 SVGAGI come from the germline V gene. Either two negative PCRs, clearance, or symptom resolution qualified Cohort 3 donors as recovered. The method was immunoSEQ multiplex PCR; TCRdb's version includes in-frame clones alone and lacks a portion of them. The repertoire consists of hundreds of thousands of clones, with roughly 90% occurring once and the leading ten covering roughly 2.5%. The genes are TRBV6-5 and TRBJ1-1; 9 positions agree with TRBD1. Material for sequencing was PBMCs or T cells enriched from blood (not recorded which). The receptor was isolated from a man between 60 and 75 years old who had recovered from COVID-19. CDR3 bases: TGTGCCAGCAGTTTCGACAGGGGGGGTGGTTTCTTT. Translating gives CASSFDRGGGFF.